Below are 8 T cell receptor beta chains sequenced from a single sample in a study of OX40 agonist ivuxolimab in advanced cancers. Here immunoSEQ multiplex PCR was the method, and the copy in TCRdb shows in-frame clones only, minus some. The repertoire holds tens of thousands of clones, with roughly four fifths as singletons. The input for sequencing was CD4+ or CD8+ T cells sorted from blood, taken in a trial of the OX40 agonist ivuxolimab. The origin of the receptors is an adult with an advanced solid tumor such as melanoma, head and neck, liver or kidney cancer.

The chain carries TRBV6-6 and TRBJ1-2; no firm D call. V gave up 8 bases and J gave up 3 bases, with 10 bases separating them. Germline CDR1 MNHNY, CDR2 SVGAGI (reference sequence). There are 12 residues in the CDR3. This CDR3 reads CASGGPYYGYTF. CDR3 bases: TGTGCCAGCGGAGGCCCCTACTATGGCTACACCTTC.

The chain is built from TRBV2 and TRBJ1-1; 12 positions match TRBD1. V shed 4 bases and J 3 bases; nucleotides not matched to a gene: 12. The germline CDR1 and CDR2 sequences are SNHLY and FYNNEI. CDR3 length: 18 residues. The CDR3 DNA sequence: TGTGCCAGCAGTGCGATGATGGGGACAGGGGGCGCGGACACTGAAGCTTTCTTT. The encoded protein is CASSAMMGTGGADTEAFF.

V gene TRBV30 combines with J gene TRBJ1-1; the D is unclear. Germline assignment: CDR1 GTSNPN and CDR2 SVGIG (reference sequence). The CDR3 runs to 14 residues. V was cut by 0 bases and J by 3 bases, with 11 bases left in between. The CDR3 DNA reads as TGTGCCTGGAGTGTACTCAACGGGGACACTGAAGCTTTCTTT. Amino acids: CAWSVLNGDTEAFF.

V is TRBV7-8 and J is TRBJ1-1; 9 nucleotides line up with TRBD1. V gave up 4 bases and J gave up 2 bases; unmatched junction bases: 5. This CDR3 region has 15 residues. Germline assignment: CDR1 SGHVS and CDR2 FQNEAQ. The CDR3 bases are TGTGCCAGCAGCTCGACAGGGGGGGGAAACACTGAAGCTTTCTTT. As protein: CASSSTGGGNTEAFF. Full variable domain (outside the CDR3, taken from reference TRBV7-8 and TRBJ1-1): GAGVSQSPRYKVAKRGQDVALRCDPISGHVSLFWYQQALGQGPEFLTYFQNEAQLDKSGLPSDRFFAERPEGSVSTLKIQRTQQEDSAVYLCASSSTGGGNTEAFFGQGTRLTVV.

A note on this clone: Compared with germline, one end of the junction differs, possibly owing to a read error. The chain employs TRBV7-7 and TRBJ2-3; TRBD2 matches at 8 bases. Germline V CDR1 and CDR2: SSHAT, FNYEAQ (reference sequence). This CDR3 has 15 residues. The CDR3 DNA reads as TGTGCTAGCAGCCCCCGGGGGGGGGCCCGGGATACGCAGTATTTT. Encoded protein: CASSPRGGARDTQYF.

This clone was picked up a small number of times. This chain uses TRBV7-2 with TRBJ2-5, with 8 bases aligning to TRBD2. This CDR3 contains 16 residues. Germline loops: CDR1 SGHTA, CDR2 FQGNSA. Trimming took 5 bases from V and 5 from J; bases not matched to a gene: 13. CDR3 amino acids: CASSGTSGRLGETQYF. DNA for the CDR3: TGTGCCAGCAGCGGTACAAGCGGGAGATTGGGGGAGACCCAGTACTTC.

The J gene is TRBJ2-5, the V gene TRBV2, with D possibly TRBD2 on 5 matching bases. The CDR3 has 17 amino acids. Deletions cut 4 bases from V and 1 base from J, with 19 bases between. The germline gives CDR1 SNHLY, CDR2 FYNNEI. This CDR3 reads CASSGGLRSPAQETQYF. CDR3 DNA sequence: TGTGCCAGCAGTGGCGGACTCAGGTCGCCGGCCCAAGAGACCCAGTACTTC.

This chain links TRBV13 with TRBJ2-5; D might be TRBD2 (6 bases). In germline, CDR1 is PRHDT, CDR2 FYEKMQ (reference sequence). V was pared by 0 bases and J by 1 base, with 15 bases between. This CDR3 has 17 amino acids. CDR3 sequence (DNA): TGTGCCAGCAGCTTAGGACAGGATGGCGGGATCCAAGAGACCCAGTACTTC. Amino acid sequence: CASSLGQDGGIQETQYF.